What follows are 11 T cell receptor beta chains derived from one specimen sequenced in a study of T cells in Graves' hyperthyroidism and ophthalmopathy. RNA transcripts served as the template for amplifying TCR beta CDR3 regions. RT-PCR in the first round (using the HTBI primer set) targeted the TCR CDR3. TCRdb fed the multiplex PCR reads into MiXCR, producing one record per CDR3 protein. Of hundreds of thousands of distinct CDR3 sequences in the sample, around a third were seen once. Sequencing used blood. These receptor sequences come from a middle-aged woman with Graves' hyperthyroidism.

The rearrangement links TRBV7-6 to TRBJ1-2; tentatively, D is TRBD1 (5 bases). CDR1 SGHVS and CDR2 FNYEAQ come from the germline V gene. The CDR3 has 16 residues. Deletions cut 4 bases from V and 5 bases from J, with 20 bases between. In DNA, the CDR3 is TGTGCCAGCAGCTCAGACCGTGGGACGGATCTGTATGGCTACACCTTC. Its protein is CASSSDRGTDLYGYTF.

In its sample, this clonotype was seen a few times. The CDR3 here is CASSQETSGAYEQYF. CDR3 DNA sequence: TGCGCCAGCAGCCAGGAGACTAGCGGGGCCTACGAGCAGTACTTC. The rearrangement uses TRBV4-1 and TRBJ2-7, with TRBD2 identical over 11 bases. The ends lost 3 bases at V and 2 bases at J; junction bases unmatched: 3. CDR1 and CDR2 (germline): MGHRA, YSYEKL. This CDR3 spans 15 amino acids.

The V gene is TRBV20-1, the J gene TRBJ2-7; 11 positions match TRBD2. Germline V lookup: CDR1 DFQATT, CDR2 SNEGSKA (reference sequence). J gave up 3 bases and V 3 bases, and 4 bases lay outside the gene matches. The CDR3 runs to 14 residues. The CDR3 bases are TGCAGTGCTAGCGGACTAGCGGGCGACTACGAGCAGTACTTC. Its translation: CSASGLAGDYEQYF.

CDR3 sequence: CASSLEGETPSTGELFF. The DNA for the CDR3 is TGTGCCAGCAGCTTAGAGGGAGAAACCCCCAGCACCGGGGAGCTGTTTTTT. V usage is TRBV7-2 and J usage is TRBJ2-2; the D gene is possibly TRBD2 (5 bases). The V end was cut by 1 base, the J end by 4 bases, with 16 bases between. The CDR3 is 17 amino acids. The germline V gene has CDR1 SGHTA and CDR2 FQGNSA.

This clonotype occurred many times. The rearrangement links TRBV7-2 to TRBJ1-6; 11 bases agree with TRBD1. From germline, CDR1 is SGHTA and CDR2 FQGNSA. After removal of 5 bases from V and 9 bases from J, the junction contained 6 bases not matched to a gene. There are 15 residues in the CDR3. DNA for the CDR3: TGTGCCAGCAGCGTTAGCGGGACAGGGGGTTCACCCCTCCACTTT. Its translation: CASSVSGTGGSPLHF.

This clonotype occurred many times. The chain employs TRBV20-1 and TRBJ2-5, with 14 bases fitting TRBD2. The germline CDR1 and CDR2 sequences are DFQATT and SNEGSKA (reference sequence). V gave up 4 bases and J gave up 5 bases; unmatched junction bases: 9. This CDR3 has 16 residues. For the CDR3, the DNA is TGCAGTGCTACCCCAGCTTGGACTAGCGGGAGGGAGACCCAGTACTTC. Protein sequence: CSATPAWTSGRETQYF.

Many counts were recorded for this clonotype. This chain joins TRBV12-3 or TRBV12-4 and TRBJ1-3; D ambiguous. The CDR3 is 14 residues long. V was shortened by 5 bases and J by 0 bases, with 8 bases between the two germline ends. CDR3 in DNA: TGTGCCAGCAGTGCATGGTCCTCTGGAAACACCATATATTTT. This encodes CASSAWSSGNTIYF.

The DNA for the CDR3 is TGTGCCAGCAGTCCCTCCGGGACAGGCTTGCCCTACGAGCAGTACTTC. As protein: CASSPSGTGLPYEQYF. The genes are TRBV6-5 and TRBJ2-7, with 8 bases fitting TRBD1. This CDR3 region has 16 residues. Unmatched junction bases numbered 11, after V lost 5 bases and J lost 2 bases. CDR1 is MNHEY, CDR2 SVGAGI, per germline.

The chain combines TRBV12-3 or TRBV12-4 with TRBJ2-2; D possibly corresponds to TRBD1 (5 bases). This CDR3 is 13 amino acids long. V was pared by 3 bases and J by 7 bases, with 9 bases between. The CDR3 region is CASSFTGGGELFF. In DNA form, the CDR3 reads TGTGCCAGCAGTTTTACAGGTGGCGGGGAGCTGTTTTTT.

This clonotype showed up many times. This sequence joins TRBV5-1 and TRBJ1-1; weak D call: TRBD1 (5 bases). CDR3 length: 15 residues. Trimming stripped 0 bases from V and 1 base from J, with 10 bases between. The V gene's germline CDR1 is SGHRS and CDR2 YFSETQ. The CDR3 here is CASSLGAGSNTEAFF. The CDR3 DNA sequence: TGCGCCAGCAGCTTGGGGGCAGGGTCGAACACTGAAGCTTTCTTT.

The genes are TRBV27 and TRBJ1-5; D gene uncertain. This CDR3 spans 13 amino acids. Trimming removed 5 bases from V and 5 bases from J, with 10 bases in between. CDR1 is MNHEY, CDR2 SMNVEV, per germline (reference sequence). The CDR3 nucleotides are TGTGCCAGCAGTCCCATCGGGTATCAGCCCCAGCATTTT. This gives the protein CASSPIGYQPQHF.